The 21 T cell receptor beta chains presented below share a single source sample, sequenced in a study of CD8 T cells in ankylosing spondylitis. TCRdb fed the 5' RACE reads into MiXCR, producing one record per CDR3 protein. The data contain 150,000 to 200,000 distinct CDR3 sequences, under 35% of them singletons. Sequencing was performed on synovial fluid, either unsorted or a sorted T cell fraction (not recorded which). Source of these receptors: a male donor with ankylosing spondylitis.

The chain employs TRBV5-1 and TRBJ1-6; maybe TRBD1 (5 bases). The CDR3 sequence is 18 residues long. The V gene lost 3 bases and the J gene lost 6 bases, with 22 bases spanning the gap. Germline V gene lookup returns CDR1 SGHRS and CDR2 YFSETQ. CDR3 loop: CASSWGSPSPNLNSPLHF. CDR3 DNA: TGCGCCAGCAGCTGGGGGAGTCCTTCTCCAAATCTTAATTCACCCCTCCACTTT.

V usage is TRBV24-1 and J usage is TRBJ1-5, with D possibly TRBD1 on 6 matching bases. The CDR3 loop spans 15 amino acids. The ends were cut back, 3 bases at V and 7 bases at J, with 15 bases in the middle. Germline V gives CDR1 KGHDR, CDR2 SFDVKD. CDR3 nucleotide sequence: TGTGCCACCAGTGATGGTGGGACATACATACAGCCCCAGCATTTT. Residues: CATSDGGTYIQPQHF.

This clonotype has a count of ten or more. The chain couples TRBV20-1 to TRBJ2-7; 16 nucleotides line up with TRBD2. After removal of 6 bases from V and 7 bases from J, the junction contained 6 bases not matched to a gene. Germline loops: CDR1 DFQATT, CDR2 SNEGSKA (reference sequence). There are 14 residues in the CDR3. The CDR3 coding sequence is TGCAGTGCCGGGACTAGCGGGGGGGCTGGGGAGCAGTACTTC. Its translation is CSAGTSGGAGEQYF.

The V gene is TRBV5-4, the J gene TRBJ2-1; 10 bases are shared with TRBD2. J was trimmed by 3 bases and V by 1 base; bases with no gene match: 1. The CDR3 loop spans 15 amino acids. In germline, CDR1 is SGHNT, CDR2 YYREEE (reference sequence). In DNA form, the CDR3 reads TGTGCCAGCAGCTTGTCTAGCGGGAGCTACAATGAGCAGTTCTTC. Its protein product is CASSLSSGSYNEQFF. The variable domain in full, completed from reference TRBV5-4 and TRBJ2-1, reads ETGVTQSPTHLIKTRGQQVTLRCSSQSGHNTVSWYQQALGQGPQFIFQYYREEENGRGNFPPRFSGLQFPNYSSELNVNALELDDSALYLCASSLSSGSYNEQFFGPGTRLTVL.

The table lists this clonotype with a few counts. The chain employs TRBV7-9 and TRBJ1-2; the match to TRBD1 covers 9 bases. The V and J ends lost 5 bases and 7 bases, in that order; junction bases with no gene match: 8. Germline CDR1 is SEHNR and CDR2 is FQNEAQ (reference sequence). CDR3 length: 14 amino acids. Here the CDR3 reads CASSTGDRAAGYTF. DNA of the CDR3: TGTGCCAGCAGCACCGGGGACAGGGCGGCTGGCTACACCTTC. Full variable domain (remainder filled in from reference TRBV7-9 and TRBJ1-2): DTGVSQNPRHKITKRGQNVTFRCDPISEHNRLYWYRQTLGQGPEFLTYFQNEAQLEKSRLLSDRFSAERPKGSFSTLEIQRTEQGDSAMYLCASSTGDRAAGYTFGSGTRLTVV.

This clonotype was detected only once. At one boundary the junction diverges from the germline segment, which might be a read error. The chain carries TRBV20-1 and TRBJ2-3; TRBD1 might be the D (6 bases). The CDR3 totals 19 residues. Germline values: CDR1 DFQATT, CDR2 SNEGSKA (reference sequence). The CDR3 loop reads CCARDPLRGYTPSTDTQYF. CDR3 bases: TGCTGTGCTAGAGATCCCCTCAGGGGCTACACGCCTAGCACAGATACGCAGTATTTT.

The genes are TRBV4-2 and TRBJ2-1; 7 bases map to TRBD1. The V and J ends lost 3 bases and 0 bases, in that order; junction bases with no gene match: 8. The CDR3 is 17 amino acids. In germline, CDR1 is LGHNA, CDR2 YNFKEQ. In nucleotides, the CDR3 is TGTGCCAGCAGCCAGGGACCAGGGGGAAGCTCCTACAATGAGCAGTTCTTC. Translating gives CASSQGPGGSSYNEQFF.

The CDR3: CASSLAGTRNEQYF. CDR3 DNA: TGTGCCAGCAGCTTGGCCGGGACACGAAACGAGCAGTACTTC. The chain couples TRBV7-9 to TRBJ2-7; a possible D gene is TRBD1 (6 bases). Germline loops: CDR1 SEHNR, CDR2 FQNEAQ (reference sequence). V was clipped by 3 bases and J by 5 bases, with 14 bases between them. The CDR3 is 14 residues long.

Written as DNA, the CDR3 is TGTGCCAGCAGCTTAGAGGGTAGCGGGACCAAAACCGGGGAGCTGTTTTTT. This sequence encodes CASSLEGSGTKTGELFF. The chain has TRBV11-2 and TRBJ2-2; 8 bases align to TRBD2. The V segment lost 0 bases and the J segment 5 bases; nucleotides outside the gene matches: 8. The germline V gene has CDR1 SGHAT and CDR2 FQNNGV. The CDR3 has 17 amino acids.

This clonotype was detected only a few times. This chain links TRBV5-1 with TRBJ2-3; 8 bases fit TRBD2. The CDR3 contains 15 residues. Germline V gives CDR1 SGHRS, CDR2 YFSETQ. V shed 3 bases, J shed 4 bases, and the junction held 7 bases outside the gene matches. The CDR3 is CASSYGGGTADTQYF. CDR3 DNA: TGCGCCAGCAGCTACGGCGGGGGGACCGCAGATACGCAGTATTTT.

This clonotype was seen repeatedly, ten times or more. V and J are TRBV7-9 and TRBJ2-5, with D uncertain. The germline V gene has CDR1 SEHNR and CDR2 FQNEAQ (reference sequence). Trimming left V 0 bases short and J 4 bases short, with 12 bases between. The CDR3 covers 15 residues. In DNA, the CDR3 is TGTGCCAGCAGCTTAGCATCGGCAGGTGGAGAGACCCAGTACTTC. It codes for CASSLASAGGETQYF.

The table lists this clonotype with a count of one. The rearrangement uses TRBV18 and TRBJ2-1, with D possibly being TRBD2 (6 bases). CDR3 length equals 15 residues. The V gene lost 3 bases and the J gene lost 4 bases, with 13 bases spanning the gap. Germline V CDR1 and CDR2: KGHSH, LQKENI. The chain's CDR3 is CASSPSGDPYNEQFF. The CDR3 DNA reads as TGTGCCAGCTCACCCTCGGGGGACCCATACAATGAGCAGTTCTTC.

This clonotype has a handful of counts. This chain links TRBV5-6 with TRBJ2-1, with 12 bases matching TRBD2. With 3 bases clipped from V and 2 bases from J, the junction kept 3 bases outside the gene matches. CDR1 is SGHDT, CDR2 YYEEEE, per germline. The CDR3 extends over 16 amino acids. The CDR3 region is CASSSPSGGAYNEQFF. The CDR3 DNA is TGTGCCAGCAGCTCACCTAGCGGGGGGGCCTACAATGAGCAGTTCTTC.

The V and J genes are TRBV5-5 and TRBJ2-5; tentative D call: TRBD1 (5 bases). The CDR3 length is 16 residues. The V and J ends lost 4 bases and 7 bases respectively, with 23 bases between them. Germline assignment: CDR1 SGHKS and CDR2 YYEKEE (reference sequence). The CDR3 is CASSTGRVGAERTQYF. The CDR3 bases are TGTGCCAGCAGCACAGGACGGGTAGGGGCCGAGCGGACCCAGTACTTC.

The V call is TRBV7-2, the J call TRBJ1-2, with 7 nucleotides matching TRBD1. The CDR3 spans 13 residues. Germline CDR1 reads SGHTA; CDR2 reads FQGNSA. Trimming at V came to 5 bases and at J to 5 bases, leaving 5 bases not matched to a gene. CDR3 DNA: TGTGCCAGCAGCCTGGACAGGCTGTATGGCTACACCTTC. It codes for CASSLDRLYGYTF.

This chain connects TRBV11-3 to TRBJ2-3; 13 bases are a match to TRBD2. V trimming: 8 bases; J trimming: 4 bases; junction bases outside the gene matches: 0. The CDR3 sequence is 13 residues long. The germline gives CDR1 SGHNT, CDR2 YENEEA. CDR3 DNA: TGTGCCAGCGGGACTAGCGGGGCAGATACGCAGTATTTT. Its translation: CASGTSGADTQYF.

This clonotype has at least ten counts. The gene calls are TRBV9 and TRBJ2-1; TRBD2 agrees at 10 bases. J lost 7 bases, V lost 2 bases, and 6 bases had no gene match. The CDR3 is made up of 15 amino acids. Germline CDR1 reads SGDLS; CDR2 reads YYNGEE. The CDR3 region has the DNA TGTGCCAGCAGCGTTACTAGCGGGAAGGGGAATGAGCAGTTCTTC. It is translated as CASSVTSGKGNEQFF.

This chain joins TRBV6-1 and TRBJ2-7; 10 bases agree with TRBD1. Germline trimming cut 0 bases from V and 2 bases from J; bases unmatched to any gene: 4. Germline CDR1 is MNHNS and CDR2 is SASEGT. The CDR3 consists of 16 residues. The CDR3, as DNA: TGTGCCAGCAGTGAAGCCGGGACAGGGGTTCCCTACGAGCAGTACTTC. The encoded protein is CASSEAGTGVPYEQYF.

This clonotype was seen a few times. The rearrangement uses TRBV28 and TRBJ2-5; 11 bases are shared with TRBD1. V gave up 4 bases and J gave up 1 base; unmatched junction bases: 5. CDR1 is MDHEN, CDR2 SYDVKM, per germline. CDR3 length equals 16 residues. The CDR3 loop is CASSSPGQGVQETQYF. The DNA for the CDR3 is TGTGCCAGCAGTTCACCGGGACAGGGGGTCCAAGAGACCCAGTACTTC.

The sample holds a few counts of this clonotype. In nucleotides, the CDR3 is TGTGCCACCAGTTTATTGGTGGGGAAGACCTACGAGCAGTACTTC. This translates into CATSLLVGKTYEQYF. V is TRBV24-1 and J is TRBJ2-7, with D uncertain. The ends were cut back, 6 bases at V and 2 bases at J, with 16 bases in the middle. Germline CDR1 KGHDR, CDR2 SFDVKD. This CDR3 spans 15 amino acids.

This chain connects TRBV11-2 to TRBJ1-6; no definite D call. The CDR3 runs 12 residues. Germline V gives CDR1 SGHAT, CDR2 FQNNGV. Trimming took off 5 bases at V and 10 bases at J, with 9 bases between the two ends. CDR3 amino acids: CASSGIGSPLHF. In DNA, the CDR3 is TGTGCCAGCAGCGGGATAGGGTCACCCCTCCACTTT.